This is a list of T cell receptor beta chains from one sample in a study of blood T cell repertoires in COVID-19. Measured with immunoSEQ multiplex PCR; TCRdb has only the in-frame clones, and not every one. The data hold 80,000 or so clones, with around three quarters observed a single time. Specimen: peripheral blood. All receptors come from an older woman with acute or convalescent COVID-19. CDR3s leave out the opening cysteine and the closing phenylalanine or tryptophan. A D gene is named only where the DNA matches it firmly.

cdr3_aa	v_call	d_call	j_call
ASRWPGTENTEAF	TRBV19	TRBD1	TRBJ1-1
ASSLDSNSGNTIY	TRBV23-1	-	TRBJ1-3
ASSTGGGSSGNTIY	TRBV7-2	TRBD1	TRBJ1-3
ASSWDRDTEAF	TRBV27	TRBD1	TRBJ1-1
ASSPGRDPYEQY	TRBV5-4	-	TRBJ2-7
ASRSAGGNYGYT	TRBV6-5	TRBD1	TRBJ1-2
ASSLPGQGEKLF	TRBV27	TRBD1	TRBJ1-4
ATVGASGADTQY	TRBV27	TRBD2	TRBJ2-3
ASSSLGWVPGHTQY	TRBV5-5	-	TRBJ2-5
ASSEQGRNEKLF	TRBV6-1	-	TRBJ1-4
ASSPHSPYEQY	TRBV23-1	-	TRBJ2-7
ASSAGREMLNYGYT	TRBV19	-	TRBJ1-2
ASSEEEGPYGYT	TRBV2	-	TRBJ1-2
ASSFPPNTQY	TRBV7-2	-	TRBJ2-3
ASRLRVGQPQH	TRBV6-5	-	TRBJ1-5
SVEPHGGRTEAF	TRBV29-1	-	TRBJ1-1
ASSYLGQGFQPQH	TRBV6-2/TRBV6-3	TRBD1	TRBJ1-5
ATSVKRNQPQH	TRBV15	-	TRBJ1-5
ASRSGIREAF	TRBV19	-	TRBJ1-1
SVTRASLNTGELF	TRBV29-1	-	TRBJ2-2
ASSLQGYTEAF	TRBV27	-	TRBJ1-1
ASSQVDSSTDTQY	TRBV4-2	-	TRBJ2-3
ASSFSPGAPPH	TRBV12-3/TRBV12-4	-	TRBJ1-6
ASSEIEVWTEAF	TRBV6-1	-	TRBJ1-1
ASSLDRGDEAF	TRBV7-2	TRBD1	TRBJ1-1
ASRRQLETQY	TRBV6-5	-	TRBJ2-5
ASSYRRSSYNEQF	TRBV6-2/TRBV6-3	-	TRBJ2-1
ASSQDTGGVGTQY	TRBV4-3	-	TRBJ2-3
ASSHGGQTAEAF	TRBV5-1	TRBD1	TRBJ1-1
ASSDRAGAEAF	TRBV6-1	-	TRBJ1-1
ASSPALTATNEKLF	TRBV18	-	TRBJ1-4
ASSSRGLTEAF	TRBV11-2	TRBD1	TRBJ1-1
ASSLATSNEKLF	TRBV7-8	-	TRBJ1-4
ASSPLAAVPLADTQY	TRBV7-2	-	TRBJ2-3
ASSIPSGGESDTQY	TRBV7-9	TRBD2	TRBJ2-3
ASSGRGTQY	TRBV6-2/TRBV6-3	TRBD2	TRBJ2-5
ATGASTPPLH	TRBV6-5	-	TRBJ1-6
ASSNFPLQSGQGEQF	TRBV5-1	-	TRBJ2-1
ASSLGIRGDEQY	TRBV11-3	-	TRBJ2-7
ASKLNTEAF	TRBV10-1	-	TRBJ1-1
ASSLRAGTEPLH	TRBV18	-	TRBJ1-6
ASSLEREQPQH	TRBV7-8	-	TRBJ1-5
ASSAGQRQPQH	TRBV19	TRBD1	TRBJ1-5
ASSLERGTDTQY	TRBV5-1	-	TRBJ2-3
ASSLGDFLEQY	TRBV12-3/TRBV12-4	-	TRBJ2-7
ASSSSKGDYGYT	TRBV7-9	-	TRBJ1-2
ASSQDGQGEVYEQF	TRBV4-1	-	TRBJ2-1
ASSSFDRVEEQY	TRBV7-9	TRBD1	TRBJ2-7
ASSLGAPGYNEQF	TRBV5-4	-	TRBJ2-1
ASSPRWGRDQPQH	TRBV7-8	-	TRBJ1-5
ASSFTGTNEKLF	TRBV5-5	-	TRBJ1-4
ASSLGSGGSDTQY	TRBV7-9	TRBD2	TRBJ2-3
ASSIRQGQPQH	TRBV6-6	TRBD1	TRBJ1-5
ASSVGGLPNEQF	TRBV9	-	TRBJ2-1
ASSLGGQGYNEQF	TRBV5-4	TRBD1	TRBJ2-1
ASSVEGEGRYNEQF	TRBV9	-	TRBJ2-1
ASWDSGYT	TRBV6-5	TRBD1	TRBJ1-2
ASSRTGRSGNTIY	TRBV3-1/TRBV3-2	TRBD1	TRBJ1-3
ASSRTSGANTGELF	TRBV11-1	TRBD2	TRBJ2-2
ASSQDFRRTGLNEQF	TRBV4-3	TRBD1	TRBJ2-1